What follows are 30 T cell receptor beta chains derived from one specimen sequenced in a study of blood T cell repertoires in COVID-19 (dated by TCRdb to between 2020 and 2021). Library preparation employed the immunoSEQ multiplex PCR assay. In TCRdb, the immuneACCESS table is reduced to in-frame sequences with V and J assigned. These tables do not hold every clone; where another copy was compared, an unresolved V gene accounts for under half, and the others remain unexplained. For this sample there are roughly 100,000 clones; around 81% appear just once. The ten largest clones add up to over 3.5% of the sample. Sequenced input: peripheral blood. These receptor sequences come from a man aged 60 to 75 with acute or convalescent COVID-19.

The V and J genes are TRBV11-3 and TRBJ2-1; D not resolved. This CDR3 contains 11 residues. V was pared by 1 base and J by 12 bases, with 7 bases between. CDR1 and CDR2 from the germline V gene are SGHNT and YENEEA. The CDR3 DNA follows: TGTGCCAGCAGCTTAGTCGAGTTGCAGTTCTTC. It encodes CASSLVELQFF.

A remark on this clone: The junction does not match germline at one end; this may be a read error. V gene TRBV25-1 combines with J gene TRBJ2-3; possible D gene TRBD1, 6 bases. The CDR3 runs 18 residues. Per germline, CDR1 MGHDK and CDR2 SYGVNS. The CDR3 nucleotides read TGTGCCACCAGTTTGGACTCTTGGACAGACGCTAGCACAGATACGCAGTATTTT. Amino acids: CATSLDSWTDASTDTQYF.

DNA for the CDR3: TGCGCCAGCACCCAGCAGGACAGGGACACTGAAGCTTTCTTT. It translates to CASTQQDRDTEAFF. The chain joins TRBV10-2 to TRBJ1-1, with 8 positions matching TRBD1. In germline, CDR1 is WSHSY, CDR2 SAAADI. This CDR3 is built from 14 residues. Unmatched junction bases numbered 7, after V lost 7 bases and J lost 3 bases.

The chain carries TRBV5-1 and TRBJ1-1; no clear D. Germline CDR1 is SGHRS and CDR2 is YFSETQ. This CDR3 spans 13 amino acids. The V end was cut by 4 bases, the J end by 6 bases, with 13 bases between. This CDR3 is CASSLGDEAEAFF. The DNA of the CDR3 is TGCGCCAGCAGCCTGGGAGATGAGGCTGAAGCTTTCTTT.

This rearrangement joins TRBV19 to TRBJ2-6, with D maybe TRBD2 (6 bases). The CDR3 is 17 residues long. Trimming shortened V by 5 bases and J by 1 base, and 15 bases separated the two germline ends. Per germline, CDR1 LNHDA and CDR2 SQIVND (reference sequence). In DNA, the CDR3 is TGTGCCAGTAGTTTCGACGGACTAATTTCTGGGGCCAACGTCCTGACTTTC. This translates into CASSFDGLISGANVLTF.

The rearrangement uses TRBV21-1 and TRBJ1-2; TRBD1, as called in the table, went unchecked against the DNA. TRBV21-1 is a pseudogene segment. The CDR3 consists of 16 residues. CDR3 in DNA: TGTGCCAGCAGCAAATCGGTTTGGGGCGTGAGATCTGGCTACACCTTC. This gives the protein CASSKSVWGVRSGYTF.

The V call is TRBV9, the J call TRBJ1-1, with D perhaps TRBD1 (5 bases). CDR1 is SGDLS, CDR2 YYNGEE, per germline. This CDR3 spans 12 amino acids. V lost 4 bases and J 6 bases, leaving 10 bases between the germline ends. CDR3 amino acids: CASSPGGAEAFF. Written as DNA, the CDR3 is TGTGCCAGCAGCCCCGGGGGGGCTGAAGCTTTCTTT.

This chain uses TRBV3-1 (or the pseudogene TRBV3-2) with TRBJ1-4, with a possible D match to TRBD1 (5 bases). Germline lookup yields CDR1 LGHDT and CDR2 YNNKEL (reference sequence). This CDR3 spans 17 amino acids. Trimming shortened V by 4 bases and J by 0 bases, and 15 bases separated the two germline ends. CDR3: CASSLGQGPTTNEKLFF. The CDR3 DNA follows: TGTGCCAGCAGCCTGGGGCAAGGCCCCACAACTAATGAAAAACTGTTTTTT.

A single count supports this clone. The chain uses TRBV19 and TRBJ2-1, with a weak D call TRBD2 (7 bases). Germline CDR1 LNHDA, CDR2 SQIVND (reference sequence). V was cut by 5 bases and J by 2 bases, with 19 bases left in between. The CDR3 sequence is 17 residues long. CDR3 residues: CASSGGLGAGAYNEQFF. In DNA form, the CDR3 reads TGTGCCAGTAGTGGAGGGTTGGGGGCGGGAGCCTACAATGAGCAGTTCTTC.

The V gene is TRBV21-1, the J gene TRBJ2-7; TRBD2, the table's D call, lacks a check against the DNA. TRBV21-1 is assigned pseudogene status. The CDR3 is 20 residues long. The CDR3, as DNA: TGTGCCAGCTCAAATCGTATTTCAGCCCGGATTAGCGGGAGTAGGAACGAGCAGTACGTC. Residues: CASSNRISARISGSRNEQYV.

The rearrangement joins TRBV4-3 to TRBJ1-2, with 7 nucleotides matching TRBD1. Per germline, CDR1 LGHNA and CDR2 YSLEER. This CDR3 has 14 residues. V shed 3 bases and J 4 bases; nucleotides not matched to a gene: 5. The CDR3 DNA reads TGCGCCAGCAGCCATCCAACAGGGGCCTATGGCTACACCTTC. Amino acid sequence: CASSHPTGAYGYTF.

The sample holds a few counts of this clone. This chain joins TRBV14 and TRBJ1-2; tentative D call: TRBD1 (6 bases). Deletions cut 4 bases from V and 7 bases from J, with 16 bases between. Germline V gives CDR1 SGHDN, CDR2 FVKESK. The CDR3 runs to 14 residues. The CDR3 bases are TGTGCCAGCAGCCCAACGTCAGGGGCGGGTGGCTACACCTTC. Its translation: CASSPTSGAGGYTF.

The chain uses TRBV10-2 and TRBJ2-2; D not certain. This CDR3 is built from 12 residues. Germline V gives CDR1 WSHSY, CDR2 SAAADI. V shed 6 bases and J shed 7 bases, with 9 bases lying between them. As DNA, the CDR3 is TGCGCCAGCAGCCACCTAAACGGGGAGCTGTTTTTT. Its protein product is CASSHLNGELFF.

This chain uses TRBV13 with TRBJ2-7; 7 bases match TRBD1. From germline, CDR1 is PRHDT and CDR2 FYEKMQ (reference sequence). This CDR3 is 13 amino acids long. J lost 6 bases, V lost 4 bases, and 6 bases had no gene match. The CDR3 spells CASSSRGPPEQYF. The CDR3 nucleotides are TGTGCCAGCAGCTCAAGGGGGCCCCCCGAGCAGTACTTC.

V is TRBV5-1 and J is TRBJ2-4, with 16 positions matching TRBD2. This CDR3 is 16 amino acids long. After removal of 4 bases from V and 9 bases from J, the junction contained 7 bases not matched to a gene. CDR1 and CDR2 from the germline V gene are SGHRS and YFSETQ. The CDR3 nucleotides read TGCGCCAGCAGCAAGGGACTAGCGGGAGGGTTGGTCATTCAGTACTTC. It yields the protein CASSKGLAGGLVIQYF.

The genes are TRBV24-1 and TRBJ2-2; weak D call: TRBD2 (6 bases). Germline loops: CDR1 KGHDR, CDR2 SFDVKD. The CDR3 covers 17 residues. V lost 4 bases to trimming and J lost 4 bases, with 18 bases between them. In DNA, the CDR3 is TGTGCCACCAGTGACCAAAACGGGACTCCGGGCACCGGGGAGCTGTTTTTT. It codes for CATSDQNGTPGTGELFF.

V gene TRBV18 combines with J gene TRBJ2-1; 13 nucleotides align to TRBD2. Per germline, CDR1 KGHSH and CDR2 LQKENI. The CDR3 contains 15 residues. V lost 3 bases, J lost 8 bases, and 4 bases stayed unmatched. The CDR3 loop reads CASSPGTSGIDEQFF. CDR3 sequence (DNA): TGTGCCAGCTCACCCGGGACTAGCGGGATCGATGAGCAGTTCTTC.

This chain joins TRBV10-3 and TRBJ2-4; D is perhaps TRBD1 (5 bases). Germline CDR1 and CDR2: ENHRY and SYGVKD. CDR3 length equals 13 residues. V lost 3 bases, J lost 7 bases, and 10 bases lay in between. The CDR3 DNA is TGTGCCATCAGTGAAGGGGAAGCGAACATTCAGTACTTC. Its translation: CAISEGEANIQYF.

This chain uses TRBV30 with TRBJ1-6, with D maybe TRBD1 (6 bases). Germline lookup yields CDR1 GTSNPN and CDR2 SVGIG (reference sequence). Trimming took off 0 bases at V and 7 bases at J, with 16 bases between the two ends. This CDR3 region has 16 residues. This chain's CDR3 is CAWSVGDILLNSPLHF. The CDR3 bases are TGTGCCTGGAGTGTAGGGGACATACTATTGAATTCACCCCTCCACTTT.

The chain joins TRBV6-1 to TRBJ1-5; tentative D call: TRBD1 (6 bases). CDR1 and CDR2 (germline): MNHNS, SASEGT. Trimming left V 2 bases short and J 5 bases short, with 7 bases between. The CDR3 length is 13 residues. The CDR3 reads CASSENRDQPQHF. CDR3 coding DNA: TGTGCCAGCAGTGAAAACAGGGATCAGCCCCAGCATTTT.

The table lists this clone with a count of one. The rearrangement joins TRBV5-1 to TRBJ1-1; 8 bases line up with TRBD1. The V gene end was trimmed by 4 bases and the J gene end by 1 base; junction bases not matched to a gene: 3. This CDR3 is built from 14 residues. The germline V gene has CDR1 SGHRS and CDR2 YFSETQ. CDR3 amino acids: CASSLGTGNTEAFF. CDR3 coding DNA: TGCGCCAGCAGCCTGGGGACAGGGAACACTGAAGCTTTCTTT.

The chain combines TRBV6-6 with TRBJ2-3; D is perhaps TRBD2 (7 bases). There are 16 residues in the CDR3. Germline V CDR1 and CDR2: MNHNY, SVGAGI (reference sequence). Trimming cost V 6 bases and J 5 bases, with 21 bases left between them. The chain's CDR3 is CASSPLGGARIDTQYF. CDR3 in DNA: TGTGCCAGCAGCCCCCTAGGGGGGGCTCGGATAGATACGCAGTATTTT.

This chain uses TRBV6-5 with TRBJ1-2; TRBD1 matches at 8 bases. V trimming: 6 bases; J trimming: 4 bases; junction bases outside the gene matches: 10. The CDR3 loop spans 15 amino acids. Germline V lookup: CDR1 MNHEY, CDR2 SVGAGI. This CDR3 is CASRSAGQGTYGYTF. The CDR3 coding sequence is TGTGCCAGCAGGTCCGCCGGACAGGGAACCTATGGCTACACCTTC.

The chain recombines TRBV6-9 with TRBJ2-7; tentatively, D is TRBD1 (6 bases). Trimming stripped 4 bases from V and 2 bases from J, with 15 bases between. CDR3 length equals 15 residues. Per the germline V gene, CDR1 is MNHGY and CDR2 is SVAAGI. This chain's CDR3 is CASSSTSGHPYEQYV. CDR3 bases: TGTGCCAGCAGTTCAACCTCGGGACACCCCTACGAGCAGTACGTC.

The chain recombines TRBV6-5 with TRBJ1-5, with a tentative D call TRBD1 (6 bases). CDR1 and CDR2 from the germline V gene are MNHEY and SVGAGI. V was shortened by 2 bases and J by 0 bases, with 8 bases between the two germline ends. CDR3 length: 15 amino acids. CDR3 loop: CASSYVRGSNQPQHF. For the CDR3, the DNA is TGTGCCAGCAGTTACGTCAGGGGTAGCAATCAGCCCCAGCATTTT.

The V call is TRBV6-5, the J call TRBJ2-1; 9 bases fit TRBD2. CDR3 size: 16 residues. Germline V gene lookup returns CDR1 MNHEY and CDR2 SVGAGI. J lost 9 bases, V lost 0 bases, and 9 bases had no gene match. The CDR3 loop is CASSYSTGLAGGEQFF. DNA of the CDR3: TGTGCCAGCAGTTACTCGACGGGACTAGCTGGCGGTGAGCAGTTCTTC.

This chain links TRBV7-6 with TRBJ2-1; 8 positions match TRBD2. Germline CDR1 and CDR2: SGHVS and FNYEAQ. With 1 base clipped from V and 10 bases from J, the junction kept 12 bases outside the gene matches. CDR3 size: 16 residues. The CDR3 DNA reads TGTGCCAGCAGCTTAGGGAATGCTCTAGCGGGTGGGGAGCAGTTCTTC. Amino acid sequence: CASSLGNALAGGEQFF.

The gene calls are TRBV5-1 and TRBJ2-7; the D gene is possibly TRBD1 (6 bases). V lost 5 bases to trimming and J lost 0 bases, with 18 bases between them. The length of the CDR3 is 16 residues. Per germline, CDR1 SGHRS and CDR2 YFSETQ. The CDR3, as DNA: TGCGCCAGCAGACCAGACCAGGGGCGACACTCCTACGAGCAGTACTTC. Translating gives CASRPDQGRHSYEQYF.

This clone was detected once. The V call is TRBV7-2, the J call TRBJ2-5; TRBD1 aligns across 8 bases. V lost 2 bases and J lost 7; bases outside the gene matches: 6. This CDR3 is 14 amino acids long. Germline V gene sequence: CDR1 SGHTA, CDR2 FQGNSA. The CDR3 region is CASSLRTGSGTQYF. The CDR3 nucleotides are TGTGCCAGCAGCTTACGGACAGGGAGCGGGACCCAGTACTTC.

The chain joins TRBV7-9 to TRBJ2-3; 11 bases fit TRBD2. J gave up 8 bases and V 8 bases, and 18 bases lay outside the gene matches. CDR1 is SEHNR and CDR2 is FQNEAQ in the germline V gene (reference sequence). The CDR3 is 17 residues long. For the CDR3, the DNA is TGTGCCAGCCTCCCCCCCCCGCGACTAGCGGGAAGAGGTACGCAGTATTTT. This codes for CASLPPPRLAGRGTQYF.